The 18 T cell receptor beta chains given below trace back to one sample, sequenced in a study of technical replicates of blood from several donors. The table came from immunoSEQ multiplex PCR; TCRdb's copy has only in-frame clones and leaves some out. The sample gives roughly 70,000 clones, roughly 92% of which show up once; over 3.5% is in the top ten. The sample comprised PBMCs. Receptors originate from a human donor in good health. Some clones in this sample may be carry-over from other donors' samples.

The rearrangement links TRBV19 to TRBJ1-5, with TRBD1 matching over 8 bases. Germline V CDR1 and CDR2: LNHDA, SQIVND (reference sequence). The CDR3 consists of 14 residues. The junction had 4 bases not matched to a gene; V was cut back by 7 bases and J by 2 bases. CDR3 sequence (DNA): TGTGCCAGTATGCCGGGACAGGGCAATCAGCCCCAGCATTTT. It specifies CASMPGQGNQPQHF.

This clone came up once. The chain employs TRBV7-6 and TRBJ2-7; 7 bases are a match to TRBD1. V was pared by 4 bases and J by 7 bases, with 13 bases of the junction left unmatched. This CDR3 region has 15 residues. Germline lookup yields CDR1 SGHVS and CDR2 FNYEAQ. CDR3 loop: CASSSLLQGTEEQYF. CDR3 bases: TGTGCCAGCAGCTCGCTTCTACAGGGGACGGAGGAGCAGTACTTC.

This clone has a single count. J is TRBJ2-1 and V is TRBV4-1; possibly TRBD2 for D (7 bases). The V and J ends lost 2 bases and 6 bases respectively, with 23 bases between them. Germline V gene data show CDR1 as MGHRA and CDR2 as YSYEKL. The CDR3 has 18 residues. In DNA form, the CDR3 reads TGCGCCAGCAGCCAATCGATTAGTGGTCTTGGGGGGGCCAATGAGCAGTTCTTC. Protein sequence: CASSQSISGLGGANEQFF.

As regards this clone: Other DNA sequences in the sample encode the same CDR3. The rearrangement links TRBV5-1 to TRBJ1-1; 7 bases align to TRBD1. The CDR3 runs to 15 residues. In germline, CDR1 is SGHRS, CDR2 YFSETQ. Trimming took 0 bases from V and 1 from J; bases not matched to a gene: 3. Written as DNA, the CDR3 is TGCGCCAGCAGCTTGGTGGCAGGGGGGAACACTGAAGCTTTCTTT. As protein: CASSLVAGGNTEAFF.

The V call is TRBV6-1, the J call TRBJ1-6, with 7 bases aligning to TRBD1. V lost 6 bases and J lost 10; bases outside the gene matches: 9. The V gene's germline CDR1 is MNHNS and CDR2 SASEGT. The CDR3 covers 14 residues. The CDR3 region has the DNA TGTGCCAGCAGCTCTACAGGGGTTGACTCACCCCTCCACTTT. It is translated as CASSSTGVDSPLHF.

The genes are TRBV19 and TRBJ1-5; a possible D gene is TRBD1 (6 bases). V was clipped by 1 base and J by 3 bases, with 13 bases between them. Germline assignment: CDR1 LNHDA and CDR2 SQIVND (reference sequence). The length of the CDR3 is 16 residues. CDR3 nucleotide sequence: TGTGCCAGTAGTATAGGCTGGGGGCGCGACAATCAGCCCCAGCATTTT. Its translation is CASSIGWGRDNQPQHF.

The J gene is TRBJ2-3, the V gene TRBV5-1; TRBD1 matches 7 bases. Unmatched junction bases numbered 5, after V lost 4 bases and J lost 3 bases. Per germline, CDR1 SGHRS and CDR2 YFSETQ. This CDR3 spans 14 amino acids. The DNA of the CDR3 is TGCGCCAGCAGCGGACAGGATGAGACAGATACGCAGTATTTT. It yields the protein CASSGQDETDTQYF.

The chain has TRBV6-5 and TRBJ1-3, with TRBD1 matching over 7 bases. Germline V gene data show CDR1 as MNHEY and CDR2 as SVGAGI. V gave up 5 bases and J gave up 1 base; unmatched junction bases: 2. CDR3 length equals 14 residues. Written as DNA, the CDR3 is TGTGCCAGCAGTACAGGGGTTTCTGGAAACACCATATATTTT. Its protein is CASSTGVSGNTIYF.

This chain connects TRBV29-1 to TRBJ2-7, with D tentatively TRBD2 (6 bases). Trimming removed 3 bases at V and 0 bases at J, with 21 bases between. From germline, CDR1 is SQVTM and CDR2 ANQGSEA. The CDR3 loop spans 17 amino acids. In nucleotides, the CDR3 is TGCAGCGTTGAGGGACCCGGTGGGGGGAGGAACTCCTACGAGCAGTACTTC. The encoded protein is CSVEGPGGGRNSYEQYF.

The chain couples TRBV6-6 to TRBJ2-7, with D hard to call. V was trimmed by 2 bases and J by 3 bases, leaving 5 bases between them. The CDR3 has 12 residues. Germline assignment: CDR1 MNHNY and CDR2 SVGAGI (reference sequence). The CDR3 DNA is TGTGCCAGCAGTTACGTTCGCTACGAGCAGTACTTC. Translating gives CASSYVRYEQYF.

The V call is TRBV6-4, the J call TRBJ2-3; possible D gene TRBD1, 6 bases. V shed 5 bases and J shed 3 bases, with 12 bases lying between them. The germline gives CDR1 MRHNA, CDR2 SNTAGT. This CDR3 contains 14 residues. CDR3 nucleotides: TGTGCCAGCAGTCAGGGGTTAGGTACAGATACGCAGTATTTT. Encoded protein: CASSQGLGTDTQYF.

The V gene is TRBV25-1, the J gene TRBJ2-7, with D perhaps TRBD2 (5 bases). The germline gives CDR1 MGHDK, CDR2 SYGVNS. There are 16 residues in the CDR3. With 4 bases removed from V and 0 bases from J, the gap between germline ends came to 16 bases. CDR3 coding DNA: TGTGCCAGCAGTGGATATGGAGGACCGAGCTCCTACGAGCAGTACTTC. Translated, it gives CASSGYGGPSSYEQYF.

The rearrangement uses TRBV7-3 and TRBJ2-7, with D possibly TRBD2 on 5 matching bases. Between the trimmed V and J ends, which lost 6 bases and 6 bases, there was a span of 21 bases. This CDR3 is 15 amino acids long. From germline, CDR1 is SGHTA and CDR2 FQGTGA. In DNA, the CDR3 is TGTGCCAGCAGACCGAGCTCTCGAGGGTACTGCGAGCAGTACTTC. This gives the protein CASRPSSRGYCEQYF.

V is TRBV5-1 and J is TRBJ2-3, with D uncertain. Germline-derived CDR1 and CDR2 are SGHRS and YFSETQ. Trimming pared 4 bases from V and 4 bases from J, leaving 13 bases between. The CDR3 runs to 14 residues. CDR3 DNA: TGCGCCAGCAGCGCCCCCCCGGGTTCAGATACGCAGTATTTT. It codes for CASSAPPGSDTQYF.

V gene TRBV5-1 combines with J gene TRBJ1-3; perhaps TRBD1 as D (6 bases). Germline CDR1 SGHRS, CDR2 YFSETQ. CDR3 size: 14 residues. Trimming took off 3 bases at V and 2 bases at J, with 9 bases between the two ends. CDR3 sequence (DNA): TGCGCCAGCAGCTCCGGGACACCTGGAAACACCATATATTTT. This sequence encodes CASSSGTPGNTIYF. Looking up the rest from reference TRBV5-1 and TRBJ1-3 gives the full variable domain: KAGVTQTPRYLIKTRGQQVTLSCSPISGHRSVSWYQQTPGQGLQFLFEYFSETQRNKGNFPGRFSGRQFSNSRSEMNVSTLELGDSALYLCASSSGTPGNTIYFGEGSWLTVV.

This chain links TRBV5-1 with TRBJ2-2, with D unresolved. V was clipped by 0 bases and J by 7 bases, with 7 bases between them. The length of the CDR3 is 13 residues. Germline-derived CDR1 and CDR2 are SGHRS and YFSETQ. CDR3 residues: CASSLAGGGELFF. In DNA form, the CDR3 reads TGCGCCAGCAGCTTGGCAGGTGGCGGGGAGCTGTTTTTT.

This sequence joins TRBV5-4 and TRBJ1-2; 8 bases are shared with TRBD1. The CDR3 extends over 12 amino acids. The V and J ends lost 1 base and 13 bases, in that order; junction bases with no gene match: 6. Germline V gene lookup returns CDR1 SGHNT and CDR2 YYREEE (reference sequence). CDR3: CASSLTGGPGTF. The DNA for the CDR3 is TGTGCCAGCAGCTTGACAGGGGGACCGGGCACCTTC.

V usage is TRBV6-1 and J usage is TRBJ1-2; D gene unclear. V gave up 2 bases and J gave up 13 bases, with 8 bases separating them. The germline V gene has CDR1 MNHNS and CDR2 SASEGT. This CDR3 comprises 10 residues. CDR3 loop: CASSETAGTF. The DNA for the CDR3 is TGTGCCAGCAGTGAAACGGCGGGCACCTTC.